The 18 T cell receptor beta chains below come from one sample, sequenced in a study of shared clonotypes between healthy human individuals (dated by TCRdb to 2018 to 2020). The library relied on the immunoSEQ multiplex PCR assay. In its TCRdb copy, this immuneACCESS table keeps in-frame sequences only and misses some clones. Where compared with another copy, unresolved V genes explain less than half of these, and the others have no known cause. This sample comprises hundreds of thousands of clones, roughly three quarters of them detected only once. Approximately 12% of the sample belongs to the ten largest clones. Sequenced input: PBMCs. Receptors were obtained from a woman in her thirties or forties in good health. Some clones in this sample may be carry-over from other donors' samples.

Remarks on this clone: A single base is all that separates this from a far larger clone, so a read error is likely. The sample has other DNA sequences that encode this CDR3 too. The rearrangement joins TRBV29-1 to TRBJ1-1; TRBD1 is a possible D gene (6 bases). There are 12 residues in the CDR3. The germline CDR1 and CDR2 sequences are SQVTM and ANQGSEA. CDR3 nucleotide sequence: TGCAGCGCTTACTTCAGGGGTACTGAAGCTTTCTTC. This translates into CSAYFRGTEAFF.

The chain couples TRBV28 to TRBJ2-7; 8 nucleotides agree with TRBD2. There are 14 residues in the CDR3. J was trimmed by 3 bases and V by 5 bases; bases with no gene match: 6. Germline lookup yields CDR1 MDHEN and CDR2 SYDVKM. The DNA for the CDR3 is TGTGCCAGCAGTGGGGAGCGGGAGAACTACGAGCAGTACTTC. It encodes CASSGERENYEQYF. Based on the CDR3 plus reference TRBV28 and TRBJ2-7, the full variable domain is DVKVTQSSRYLVKRTGEKVFLECVQDMDHENMFWYRQDPGLGLRLIYFSYDVKMKEKGDIPEGYSVSREKKERFSLILESASTNQTSMYLCASSGERENYEQYFGPGTRLTVT.

The chain joins TRBV28 to TRBJ1-5; 9 nucleotides line up with TRBD1. This CDR3 comprises 15 residues. V gave up 2 bases and J gave up 5 bases; unmatched junction bases: 4. Germline V lookup: CDR1 MDHEN, CDR2 SYDVKM. DNA of the CDR3: TGTGCCAGCAGTTTACCGGGACAGGGTCATCAGCCCCAGCATTTT. Amino acid sequence: CASSLPGQGHQPQHF.

This clone was counted between two and nine times. The chain couples TRBV2 to TRBJ1-4, with a tentative D call TRBD1 (5 bases). The V gene lost 8 bases and the J gene lost 4 bases, with 8 bases spanning the gap. Germline CDR1 and CDR2: SNHLY and FYNNEI. The CDR3 runs 12 residues. This chain's CDR3 is CASRDDNEKLFF. The DNA for the CDR3 is TGTGCCAGCCGGGACGATAATGAAAAACTGTTTTTT.

The rearrangement links TRBV7-3 to TRBJ2-3, with D perhaps given as TRBD1 or TRBD2 (6 bases each). This CDR3 contains 14 residues. Germline values: CDR1 SGHTA, CDR2 FQGTGA. The ends were cut back, 6 bases at V and 2 bases at J, with 12 bases in the middle. The CDR3 region has the DNA TGTGCCAGCAGAAAAGGGGGGACCACAGATACGCAGTATTTT. It translates to CASRKGGTTDTQYF. Full variable domain (missing parts from reference TRBV7-3 and TRBJ2-3): GAGVSQTPSNKVTEKGKYVELRCDPISGHTALYWYRQSLGQGPEFLIYFQGTGAADDSGLPNDRFFAVRPEGSVSTLKIQRTERGDSAVYLCASRKGGTTDTQYFGPGTRLTVL.

The rearrangement links TRBV7-2 to TRBJ2-5; tentatively, D is TRBD2 (5 bases). Germline CDR1 is SGHTA and CDR2 is FQGNSA. Trimming took 3 bases from V and 3 from J, leaving 14 bases between them. The CDR3 sequence is 15 residues long. CDR3 coding DNA: TGTGCCAGCAGCTTGGGGATAGCGAGGAAAGAGACCCAGTACTTC. This gives the protein CASSLGIARKETQYF.

The table lists this clone with a count of one. The V and J genes are TRBV7-2 and TRBJ2-5; 9 bases fit TRBD2. Germline V lookup: CDR1 SGHTA, CDR2 FQGNSA. V was clipped by 0 bases and J by 1 base; unmatched bases: 3. The CDR3 totals 16 residues. CDR3 region: CASSLAVTSGQETQYF. The CDR3 DNA sequence: TGTGCCAGCAGCTTAGCGGTGACTAGCGGCCAAGAGACCCAGTACTTC.

Regarding this clone: Being one base from a much bigger clone, this may be a read error. The chain couples TRBV4-3 to TRBJ2-1; 8 bases agree with TRBD1. Germline values: CDR1 LGHNA, CDR2 YSLEER. This CDR3 region has 15 residues. CDR3 nucleotides: TGCGCCAACAGCCAAGATATTACAGGGGGTAATGAGCAGTTCTTC. The encoded protein is CANSQDITGGNEQFF.

The V call is TRBV6-6, the J call TRBJ1-2, with TRBD1 identical over 9 bases. The CDR3 has 16 amino acids. Germline lookup yields CDR1 MNHNY and CDR2 SVGAGI (reference sequence). Losses at the gene ends were 5 bases for V and 1 base for J; bases not matched to a gene: 8. The CDR3 nucleotides are TGTGCCAGCAGTCCCCGGACAGGGGCTTTTAACTATGGCTACACCTTC. It specifies CASSPRTGAFNYGYTF.

Of note for this clone: A single base separates this from a much larger clone, so it may be a read error. The genes are TRBV10-3 and TRBJ2-1, with 11 bases matching TRBD2. V shed 8 bases, J shed 5 bases, and the junction held 8 bases outside the gene matches. CDR1 ENHRY and CDR2 SYGVKD come from the germline V gene. The CDR3 has 15 residues. CDR3 amino acids: CAIGDLAGGNNEQFF. The CDR3 nucleotides read TGTGCCATCGGCGATCTAGCGGGAGGAAACAATGAGCAGTTCTTC.

The chain combines TRBV10-3 with TRBJ1-1; 7 nucleotides line up with TRBD1. The junction had 5 bases not matched to a gene; V was cut back by 6 bases and J by 1 base. This CDR3 is 14 amino acids long. Germline V gene data show CDR1 as ENHRY and CDR2 as SYGVKD. The CDR3 region has the DNA TGTGCCATCAGATCCGGGACAGAGAACACTGAAGCTTTCTTT. Protein product: CAIRSGTENTEAFF.

This rearrangement joins TRBV4-3 to TRBJ2-1, with D tentatively TRBD1 or TRBD2 (6 bases each). This CDR3 spans 18 amino acids. V lost 2 bases, J lost 5 bases, and 22 bases lay in between. Germline CDR1 is LGHNA and CDR2 is YSLEER. The CDR3 DNA reads TGCGCCAGCAGCCAAAAGGGGGTAGCGGATACCTATAACAATGAGCAGTTCTTC. This encodes CASSQKGVADTYNNEQFF.

The CDR3 protein is CASSLDRTGTGELFF. Written as DNA, the CDR3 is TGCGCCAGCAGCCTGGACAGGACCGGGACCGGGGAGCTGTTTTTT. This rearrangement joins TRBV5-1 to TRBJ2-2; 7 bases match TRBD1. V trimming: 4 bases; J trimming: 5 bases; junction bases outside the gene matches: 8. The germline gives CDR1 SGHRS, CDR2 YFSETQ. The CDR3 is 15 residues long.

The CDR3 DNA follows: TGTGCCAGCAGCGATCCGGGACTAGCGGGAGTTGGCAATGAGCAGTTCTTC. Translating it yields CASSDPGLAGVGNEQFF. The chain has TRBV2 and TRBJ2-1; 14 positions agree with TRBD2. Germline-derived CDR1 and CDR2 are SNHLY and FYNNEI. V gave up 6 bases and J gave up 6 bases; unmatched junction bases: 10. The CDR3 runs to 17 residues.

The V gene is TRBV30, the J gene TRBJ1-1; perhaps TRBD1 as D (5 bases). Germline values: CDR1 GTSNPN, CDR2 SVGIG (reference sequence). V was shortened by 2 bases and J by 6 bases, with 16 bases between the two germline ends. The CDR3 is made up of 14 amino acids. CDR3 bases: TGTGCCTGGAGTATCGTGGGGGGGAAGTCTGAAGCTTTCTTT. Encoded protein: CAWSIVGGKSEAFF.

As for this clone: This is likely an artifact of a read error, given a far larger clone one base away. CDR3 bases: TGCAGCGTGACCAAAGAGACCCGGTACTTC. Its translation: CSVTKETRYF. The V and J genes are TRBV29-1 and TRBJ2-5, with D unclear. Germline lookup yields CDR1 SQVTM and CDR2 ANQGSEA. The CDR3 loop spans 10 amino acids.

The J gene is TRBJ2-7, the V gene TRBV7-8, with 10 bases fitting TRBD1. CDR1 and CDR2 from the germline V gene are SGHVS and FQNEAQ. Losses at the gene ends were 5 bases for V and 4 bases for J; bases not matched to a gene: 8. The CDR3 has 15 residues. The CDR3 DNA sequence: TGTGCCAGCAGCCACCGGGACAGGGGAGGTTACGAGCAGTACTTC. Translation: CASSHRDRGGYEQYF.

This chain connects TRBV7-9 to TRBJ2-1, with no clear D. Germline CDR1 and CDR2: SEHNR and FQNEAQ (reference sequence). The CDR3 runs 15 residues. V lost 8 bases to trimming and J lost 8 bases, with 22 bases between them. The CDR3 loop reads CASLKGRIFDDEQFF. The CDR3 nucleotides are TGTGCCAGCTTGAAAGGGCGGATCTTCGACGATGAGCAGTTCTTC.